Below are 3 T cell receptor beta chains sequenced from a single sample in a study of graft-versus-host responses after intestinal transplantation. Their antigens remain unidentified. Clones were read by immunoSEQ multiplex PCR, and TCRdb kept only the in-frame ones, dropping some. Of 80,000 to 100,000 clones in the sample, around 86% were seen once. Sequencing used unstimulated CD8+ T cells sorted from spleen or lymph node cells, obtained before intestinal transplant. The receptors were gathered from a human donor who received an intestinal transplant.

This rearrangement joins TRBV4-1 to TRBJ2-3; D is uncertain. The V gene lost 3 bases and the J gene lost 2 bases, with 0 bases spanning the gap. Germline-derived CDR1 and CDR2 are MGHRA and YSYEKL. The CDR3 contains 11 residues. In DNA form, the CDR3 reads TGCGCCAGCAGCCACACAGATACGCAGTATTTT. It translates to CASSHTDTQYF.

The genes are TRBV5-1 and TRBJ1-1; 9 bases fit TRBD1. Germline trimming cut 2 bases from V and 3 bases from J; bases unmatched to any gene: 5. CDR1 and CDR2 (germline): SGHRS, YFSETQ. This CDR3 has 15 residues. For the CDR3, the DNA is TGCGCCAGCAGCTTCCGACGGACAGGGGACACTGAAGCTTTCTTT. Encoded protein: CASSFRRTGDTEAFF.

This chain joins TRBV6-5 and TRBJ2-7, with D tentatively TRBD1 (6 bases). The germline V gene encodes CDR1 MNHEY and CDR2 SVGAGI. Trimming shortened V by 8 bases and J by 0 bases, and 11 bases separated the two germline ends. The length of the CDR3 is 13 residues. CDR3 in amino acids: CASLRDNSYEQYF. The DNA of the CDR3 is TGTGCCAGCCTACGGGACAACTCCTACGAGCAGTACTTC.